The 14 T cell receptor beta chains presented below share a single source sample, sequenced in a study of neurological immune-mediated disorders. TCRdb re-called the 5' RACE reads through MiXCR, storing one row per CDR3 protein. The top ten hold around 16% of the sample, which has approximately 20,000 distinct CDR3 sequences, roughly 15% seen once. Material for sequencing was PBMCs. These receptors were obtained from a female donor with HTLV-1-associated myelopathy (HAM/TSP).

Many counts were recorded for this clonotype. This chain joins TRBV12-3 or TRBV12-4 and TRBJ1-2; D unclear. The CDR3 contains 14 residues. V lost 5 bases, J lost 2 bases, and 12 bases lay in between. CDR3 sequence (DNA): TGTGCCAGCAGTCCCTTGACGCTAAACTATGGCTACACCTTC. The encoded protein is CASSPLTLNYGYTF.

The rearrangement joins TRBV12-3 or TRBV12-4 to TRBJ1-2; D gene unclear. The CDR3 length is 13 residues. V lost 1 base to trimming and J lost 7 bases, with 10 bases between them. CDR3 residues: CASSLGEKSGYTF. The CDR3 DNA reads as TGTGCCAGCAGTTTAGGGGAAAAATCTGGCTACACCTTC.

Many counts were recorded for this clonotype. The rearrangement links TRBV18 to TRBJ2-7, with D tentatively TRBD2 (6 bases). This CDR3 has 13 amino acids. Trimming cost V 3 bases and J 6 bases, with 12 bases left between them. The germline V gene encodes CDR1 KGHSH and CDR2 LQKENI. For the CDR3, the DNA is TGTGCCAGCTCACCGGGAGGTGGGGGCGAGCAGTACTTC. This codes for CASSPGGGGEQYF.

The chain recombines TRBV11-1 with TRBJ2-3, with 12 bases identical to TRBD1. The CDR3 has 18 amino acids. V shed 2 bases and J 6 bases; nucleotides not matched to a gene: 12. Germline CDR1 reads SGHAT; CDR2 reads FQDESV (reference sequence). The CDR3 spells CASSLTFPGTGGVDTQYF. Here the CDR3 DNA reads TGTGCCAGCAGCTTAACTTTCCCCGGGACAGGGGGCGTGGATACGCAGTATTTT.

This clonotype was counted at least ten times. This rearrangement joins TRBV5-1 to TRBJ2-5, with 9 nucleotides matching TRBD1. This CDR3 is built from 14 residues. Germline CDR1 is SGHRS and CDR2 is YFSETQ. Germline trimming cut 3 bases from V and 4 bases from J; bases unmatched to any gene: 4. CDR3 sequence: CASSSQGAGETQYF. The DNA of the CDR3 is TGCGCCAGCAGCTCACAGGGGGCGGGAGAGACCCAGTACTTC.

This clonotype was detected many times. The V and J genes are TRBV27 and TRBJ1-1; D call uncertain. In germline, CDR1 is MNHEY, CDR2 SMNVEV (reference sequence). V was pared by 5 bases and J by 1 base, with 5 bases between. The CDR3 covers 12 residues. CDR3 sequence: CASSGENTEAFF. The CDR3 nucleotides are TGTGCCAGCAGTGGGGAGAACACTGAAGCTTTCTTT.

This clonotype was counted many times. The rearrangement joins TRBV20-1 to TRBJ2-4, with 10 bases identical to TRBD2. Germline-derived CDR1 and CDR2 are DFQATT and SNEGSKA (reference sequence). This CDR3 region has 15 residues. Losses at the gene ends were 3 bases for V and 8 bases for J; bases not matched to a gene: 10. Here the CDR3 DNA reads TGCAGTGCTAGTCCCTATGGGACTAGCGAGGACATTCAGTACTTC. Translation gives CSASPYGTSEDIQYF.

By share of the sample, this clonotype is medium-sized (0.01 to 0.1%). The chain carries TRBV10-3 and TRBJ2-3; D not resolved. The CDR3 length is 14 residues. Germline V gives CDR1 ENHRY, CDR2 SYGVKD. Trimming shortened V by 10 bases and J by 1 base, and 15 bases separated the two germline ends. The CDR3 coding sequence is TGTGCCACCAGATTACATCAAGGCACAGATACGCAGTATTTT. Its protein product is CATRLHQGTDTQYF.

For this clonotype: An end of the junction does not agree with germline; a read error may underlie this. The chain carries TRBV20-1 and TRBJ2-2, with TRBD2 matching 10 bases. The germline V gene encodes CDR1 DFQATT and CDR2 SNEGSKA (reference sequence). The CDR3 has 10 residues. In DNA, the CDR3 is TGCAGTGCCGTAGCGGGGGGGCTGTTTTTT. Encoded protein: CSAVAGGLFF.

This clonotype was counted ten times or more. The CDR3: CASSRTSAYNEQFF. The CDR3 DNA follows: TGTGCCAGCAGCCGGACTAGCGCCTACAATGAGCAGTTCTTC. The gene calls are TRBV3-1 and TRBJ2-1; 9 bases are a match to TRBD2. J was trimmed by 2 bases and V by 4 bases; bases with no gene match: 0. This CDR3 spans 14 amino acids. Germline-derived CDR1 and CDR2 are LGHDT and YNNKEL (reference sequence).

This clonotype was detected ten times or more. CDR3 in amino acids: CASSWTGGNQPQHF. Here the CDR3 DNA reads TGTGCCAGCAGTTGGACAGGGGGCAATCAGCCCCAGCATTTT. The rearrangement links TRBV6-2 or TRBV6-3 to TRBJ1-5; 9 positions agree with TRBD1. The junction had 0 bases not matched to a gene; V was cut back by 4 bases and J by 2 bases. Germline CDR1 is MNHEY and CDR2 is SVGEGT. CDR3 size: 14 residues.

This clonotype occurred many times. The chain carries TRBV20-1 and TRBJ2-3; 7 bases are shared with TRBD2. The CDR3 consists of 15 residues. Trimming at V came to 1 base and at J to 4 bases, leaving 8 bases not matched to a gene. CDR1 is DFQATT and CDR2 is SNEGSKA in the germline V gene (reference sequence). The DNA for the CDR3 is TGCAGTGCTAGAGGTTATAGCCGGGGGGCAGATACGCAGTATTTT. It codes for CSARGYSRGADTQYF.

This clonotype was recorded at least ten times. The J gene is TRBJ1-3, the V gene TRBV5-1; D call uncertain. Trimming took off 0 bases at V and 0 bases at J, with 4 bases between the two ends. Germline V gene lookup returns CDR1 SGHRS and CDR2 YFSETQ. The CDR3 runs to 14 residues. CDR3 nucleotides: TGCGCCAGCAGCTTGGAGGGCTCTGGAAACACCATATATTTT. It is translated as CASSLEGSGNTIYF. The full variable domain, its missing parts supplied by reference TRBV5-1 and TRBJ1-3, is KAGVTQTPRYLIKTRGQQVTLSCSPISGHRSVSWYQQTPGQGLQFLFEYFSETQRNKGNFPGRFSGRQFSNSRSEMNVSTLELGDSALYLCASSLEGSGNTIYFGEGSWLTVV.

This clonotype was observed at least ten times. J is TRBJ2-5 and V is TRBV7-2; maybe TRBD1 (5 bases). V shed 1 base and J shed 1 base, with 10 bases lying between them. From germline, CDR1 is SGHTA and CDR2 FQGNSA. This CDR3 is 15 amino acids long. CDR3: CASSLGQLRQETQYF. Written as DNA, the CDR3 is TGTGCCAGCAGCTTAGGACAGCTACGCCAAGAGACCCAGTACTTC.